The 23 T cell receptor beta chains presented below share a single source sample, sequenced in a study of metastatic and nonmetastatic thyroid tumors. With MiXCR, TCRdb called clones anew from the PCR reads. The sample holds around 13,000 clones, 20% to 30% seen once. Every patient was untreated before thyroid surgery. The specimen sequenced was blood. The source is a female donor with papillary thyroid cancer or a benign thyroid nodule (not recorded which). Some clones in this sample may be carry-over from other donors' samples.

This clone rates as medium-sized (0.01 to 0.1%). The V and J genes are TRBV12-3 or TRBV12-4 and TRBJ2-3; no firm D call. V lost 3 bases, J lost 4 bases, and 14 bases lay in between. This CDR3 is 15 amino acids long. CDR3 sequence: CASSFFGGKADTQYF. CDR3 DNA: TGTGCCAGCAGTTTTTTTGGCGGAAAGGCAGATACGCAGTATTTT.

The rearrangement joins TRBV7-9 to TRBJ2-7, with a possible D match to TRBD1 (7 bases). With 2 bases removed from V and 9 bases from J, the gap between germline ends came to 20 bases. The CDR3 has 15 residues. The germline V gene has CDR1 SEHNR and CDR2 FQNEAQ (reference sequence). CDR3 amino acids: CASSLQGGGSSRQYF. In DNA, the CDR3 is TGTGCCAGCAGCTTACAGGGGGGAGGTAGTTCGCGGCAGTACTTC.

Many counts were recorded for this clone. The chain carries TRBV2 and TRBJ2-5; 11 nucleotides match TRBD1. This CDR3 is 15 amino acids long. Germline V gene sequence: CDR1 SNHLY, CDR2 FYNNEI. The V gene end was trimmed by 1 base and the J gene end by 5 bases; junction bases not matched to a gene: 3. CDR3 DNA: TGTGCCAGCAGTGAAGGGACAGGGGGCCGGGAGACCCAGTACTTC. It specifies CASSEGTGGRETQYF. Full variable domain (missing parts from reference TRBV2 and TRBJ2-5): EPEVTQTPSHQVTQMGQEVILRCVPISNHLYFYWYRQILGQKVEFLVSFYNNEISEKSEIFDDQFSVERPDGSNFTLKIRSTKLEDSAMYFCASSEGTGGRETQYFGPGTRLLVL.

V is TRBV7-3 and J is TRBJ2-3; D perhaps matches TRBD1 (6 bases). V was clipped by 5 bases and J by 4 bases, with 19 bases between them. The germline gives CDR1 SGHTA, CDR2 FQGTGA. The CDR3 sequence is 16 residues long. CDR3 in amino acids: CASSHSTGGDSDTQYF. Written as DNA, the CDR3 is TGTGCCAGCAGCCATTCGACAGGTGGCGACTCAGATACGCAGTATTTT.

This clone is labeled medium-sized. CDR3 sequence (DNA): TGTGCCAGCAGCCCTCCGGGATACAATGAGCAGTTCTTC. Protein: CASSPPGYNEQFF. This rearrangement joins TRBV12-3 or TRBV12-4 to TRBJ2-1; TRBD2 is a possible D gene (5 bases). CDR3 length: 13 residues. Trimming removed 6 bases from V and 4 bases from J, with 10 bases in between.

At least ten counts were recorded for this clone. The V call is TRBV19, the J call TRBJ1-6; D gene ambiguous. V lost 5 bases, J lost 0 bases, and 14 bases lay in between. This CDR3 has 17 residues. Germline loops: CDR1 LNHDA, CDR2 SQIVND (reference sequence). Here the CDR3 DNA reads TGTGCCAGTAGTTTATTGACCGGCGGCTCCTATAATTCACCCCTCCACTTT. This encodes CASSLLTGGSYNSPLHF. The full variable domain, rest sourced from reference TRBV19 and TRBJ1-6, is DGGITQSPKYLFRKEGQNVTLSCEQNLNHDAMYWYRQDPGQGLRLIYYSQIVNDFQKGDIAEGYSVSREKKESFPLTVTSAQKNPTAFYLCASSLLTGGSYNSPLHFGNGTRLTVT.

This clone was counted ten times or more. This rearrangement joins TRBV5-1 to TRBJ1-5; 10 positions match TRBD1. Germline loops: CDR1 SGHRS, CDR2 YFSETQ. This CDR3 has 14 residues. Losses at the gene ends were 0 bases for V and 7 bases for J; bases not matched to a gene: 1. The CDR3 here is CASSLGTGGQPQHF. The CDR3 DNA reads TGCGCCAGCAGCTTGGGGACAGGGGGACAGCCCCAGCATTTT.

This clone appeared many times. The chain recombines TRBV12-3 or TRBV12-4 with TRBJ1-5; TRBD1 is a possible D gene (6 bases). There are 14 residues in the CDR3. Trimming removed 3 bases at V and 4 bases at J, with 10 bases between. CDR3 nucleotide sequence: TGTGCCAGCAGTTTTGGCAGGGGAAATCAGCCCCAGCATTTT. Translated, it gives CASSFGRGNQPQHF.

By proportion, this clone is medium-sized (0.01 to 0.1%). Here the CDR3 reads CASRPDTNTEAFF. CDR3 bases: TGCGCCAGCAGACCCGACACGAACACTGAAGCTTTCTTT. The J gene is TRBJ1-1, the V gene TRBV5-1; D is ambiguous. V dropped 5 bases and J dropped 1 base, with 9 bases sitting between them. The CDR3 contains 13 residues. CDR1 is SGHRS, CDR2 YFSETQ, per germline.

This clone was detected many times. V gene TRBV20-1 combines with J gene TRBJ1-2; 8 nucleotides align to TRBD1. Germline loops: CDR1 DFQATT, CDR2 SNEGSKA (reference sequence). This CDR3 is built from 14 residues. V lost 4 bases to trimming and J lost 4 bases; unmatched junction nucleotides: 8. The CDR3 reads CSAIAGGVSYGYTF. For the CDR3, the DNA is TGCAGTGCTATCGCAGGGGGCGTCAGCTATGGCTACACCTTC.

This clone has just a few counts. The J gene is TRBJ2-7, the V gene TRBV6-1; D gene ambiguous. Germline CDR1 MNHNS, CDR2 SASEGT. V lost 6 bases and J 0 bases, leaving 12 bases between the germline ends. The CDR3 sequence is 14 residues long. CDR3 residues: CASRTLGNSYEQYF. In nucleotides, the CDR3 is TGTGCCAGCAGAACGCTGGGGAACTCCTACGAGCAGTACTTC.

This chain links TRBV20-1 with TRBJ2-5; 7 bases match TRBD1. This CDR3 has 14 amino acids. Germline trimming cut 0 bases from V and 1 base from J; bases unmatched to any gene: 2. Germline V gene sequence: CDR1 DFQATT, CDR2 SNEGSKA (reference sequence). In DNA form, the CDR3 reads TGCAGTGCTAGAGAAGGGGGCGGCCAAGAGACCCAGTACTTC. Encoded protein: CSAREGGGQETQYF.

This clone was detected ten times or more. The V and J genes are TRBV5-1 and TRBJ1-5; D is unclear. The germline CDR1 and CDR2 sequences are SGHRS and YFSETQ. V was clipped by 0 bases and J by 7 bases, with 17 bases between them. The CDR3 runs to 16 residues. The CDR3 is CASSLGDIEGGQPQHF. CDR3 DNA: TGCGCCAGCAGCTTGGGGGATATCGAGGGCGGACAGCCCCAGCATTTT.

This clone was seen ten or more times. The chain links TRBV20-1 to TRBJ2-3; 12 bases line up with TRBD2. J lost 4 bases, V lost 3 bases, and 2 bases had no gene match. CDR3 length: 14 amino acids. Germline V CDR1 and CDR2: DFQATT, SNEGSKA (reference sequence). Here the CDR3 DNA reads TGCAGTGCTAGGACTAGCGGGAGCCCAGATACGCAGTATTTT. It specifies CSARTSGSPDTQYF.

The CDR3 nucleotides read TGCAGTGCTAGAGAAGCCGGGACCAACCCCGGAGAGCAGTACTTC. This sequence encodes CSAREAGTNPGEQYF. This rearrangement joins TRBV20-1 to TRBJ2-7; D possibly uses TRBD1 or TRBD2 (5 bases each). The length of the CDR3 is 15 residues. Germline assignment: CDR1 DFQATT and CDR2 SNEGSKA (reference sequence). Trimming shortened V by 0 bases and J by 7 bases, and 19 bases separated the two germline ends.

This clone was seen a few times. This chain connects TRBV28 to TRBJ2-1, with 11 bases identical to TRBD2. Germline trimming cut 7 bases from V and 4 bases from J; bases unmatched to any gene: 12. The CDR3 spans 17 residues. From germline, CDR1 is MDHEN and CDR2 SYDVKM. The CDR3 nucleotides read TGTGCCAGCAAAACTAGCGGGAGCAAAGGAGCATACAATGAGCAGTTCTTC. It encodes CASKTSGSKGAYNEQFF.

This clone showed up many times. The chain recombines TRBV3-1 with TRBJ2-3; D ambiguous. This CDR3 region has 15 residues. V was cut by 0 bases and J by 4 bases, with 11 bases left in between. Germline CDR1 is LGHDT and CDR2 is YNNKEL (reference sequence). The CDR3 protein is CASSQDEHLADTQYF. CDR3 in DNA: TGTGCCAGCAGCCAAGATGAGCACCTCGCAGATACGCAGTATTTT.

This clone appeared a few times. The chain combines TRBV2 with TRBJ1-2; D not resolved. V dropped 5 bases and J dropped 5 bases, with 12 bases sitting between them. This CDR3 region has 13 residues. The germline V gene encodes CDR1 SNHLY and CDR2 FYNNEI. The CDR3 coding sequence is TGTGCCAGCAGTAATAGGCAGGTATATGGCTACACCTTC. Translating it yields CASSNRQVYGYTF.

The chain has TRBV9 and TRBJ1-2, with D uncertain. V lost 0 bases and J lost 7, with 16 bases in between. The CDR3 is 15 amino acids. Per the germline V gene, CDR1 is SGDLS and CDR2 is YYNGEE. The CDR3 nucleotides read TGTGCCAGCAGCGTAGGGGAGGTGCGGTCGAGTGGCTACACCTTC. Translation: CASSVGEVRSSGYTF.

This clone has ten or more counts. V is TRBV20-1 and J is TRBJ2-7; 9 bases map to TRBD1. V shed 6 bases, J shed 2 bases, and the junction held 5 bases outside the gene matches. The CDR3 loop spans 13 amino acids. Looked up from germline, CDR1 is DFQATT and CDR2 is SNEGSKA (reference sequence). CDR3 DNA: TGCAGTGCCACGACAGGGGGTACCTACGAGCAGTACTTC. Translating it yields CSATTGGTYEQYF.

The table lists this clone with a few counts. The chain links TRBV27 to TRBJ2-7, with 9 bases identical to TRBD2. CDR3 length: 13 amino acids. Germline values: CDR1 MNHEY, CDR2 SMNVEV (reference sequence). The trim removed 3 bases at V and 4 bases at J, leaving 1 base unmatched. For the CDR3, the DNA is TGTGCCAGCAGTTTTAGCGGGAGTTACGAGCAGTACTTC. Amino acids: CASSFSGSYEQYF.

This clone counts as medium-sized. The V gene is TRBV28, the J gene TRBJ2-3, with 10 bases fitting TRBD1. Germline-derived CDR1 and CDR2 are MDHEN and SYDVKM. V was clipped by 5 bases and J by 6 bases; unmatched bases: 8. This CDR3 comprises 15 residues. DNA for the CDR3: TGTGCCAGCAGTCCCGGGACAGGGGAGATCGATACGCAGTATTTT. It yields the protein CASSPGTGEIDTQYF.

This clone was seen ten or more times. V gene TRBV7-2 combines with J gene TRBJ1-3, with a possible D match to TRBD1 (5 bases). The CDR3 extends over 15 amino acids. Per the germline V gene, CDR1 is SGHTA and CDR2 is FQGNSA. The V end was cut by 5 bases, the J end by 0 bases, with 11 bases between. The CDR3 loop reads CASSPGLSSGNTIYF. In DNA form, the CDR3 reads TGTGCCAGCAGCCCGGGACTGAGCTCTGGAAACACCATATATTTT.